The present T cell receptor beta chain was sequenced within a study of tumor-infiltrating lymphocytes in oesophageal squamous cell carcinoma. This clonotype was recorded at least ten times. This CDR3 has 17 residues. CDR1 MGHRA and CDR2 YSYEKL come from the germline V gene. The ends lost 0 bases at V and 5 bases at J; junction bases unmatched: 12. From the PCR reads, TCRdb called clonotypes with MiXCR, one entry per CDR3 protein. Here the sample spans about 21,000 distinct CDR3 sequences, 30% to 40% being singletons. The sample comprised esophageal tumor tissue. This sequence originates from a male donor with esophageal squamous cell carcinoma. The chain combines TRBV4-1 with TRBJ2-5; 7 bases match TRBD2. CDR3 protein: CASSQDVGRVIPETQYF. CDR3 coding DNA: TGCGCCAGCAGCCAAGATGTGGGGAGGGTGATTCCGGAGACCCAGTACTTC.